The TCR beta chain under discussion was sequenced for a study of T cells after yellow fever vaccination. This clonotype was observed a few times. TCRdb reanalysed the 5' RACE reads using MiXCR and keeps one entry per CDR3 protein. The table has 360,000 or so distinct CDR3 sequences, 9.5% to 13% seen once. Germline V lookup: CDR1 SGHRS, CDR2 YFSETQ. This CDR3 is 14 amino acids long. V dropped 2 bases and J dropped 3 bases, with 10 bases sitting between them. The TCR comes from a young man who received the YFV17D yellow fever vaccine. The chain uses TRBV5-1 and TRBJ2-3; possibly TRBD1 for D (6 bases). The sample in question was PBMCs, obtained on the day of the first yellow fever vaccination. The CDR3 here is CASSFWGRTDTQYF. In DNA, the CDR3 is TGCGCCAGCAGCTTCTGGGGGCGGACAGATACGCAGTATTTT.